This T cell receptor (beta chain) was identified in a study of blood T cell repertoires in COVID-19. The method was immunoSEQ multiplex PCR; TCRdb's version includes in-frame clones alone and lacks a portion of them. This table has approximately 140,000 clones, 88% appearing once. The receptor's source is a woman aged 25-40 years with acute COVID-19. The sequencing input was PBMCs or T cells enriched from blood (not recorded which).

CDR3 sequence (DNA): TGTGCCAGCATCTCTCCGGGGGACTTAGAGACCCAGTACTTC. Encoded protein: CASISPGDLETQYF. The chain employs TRBV2 and TRBJ2-5, with D possibly matching TRBD2 (6 bases). This CDR3 is built from 14 residues. The V gene lost 7 bases and the J gene lost 4 bases, with 16 bases spanning the gap. CDR1 is SNHLY and CDR2 is FYNNEI in the germline V gene.